Described below is a single T cell receptor (beta chain) sequence and its context. Its target is unknown. Germline V gene lookup returns CDR1 LNHDA and CDR2 SQIVND (reference sequence). This CDR3 has 15 amino acids. V was pared by 8 bases and J by 0 bases, with 14 bases between. TCRdb used MiXCR to reprocess the reads, holding one entry per CDR3 protein. This table holds around 900,000 distinct CDR3 sequences, approximately 31% found once. These data come from a study of T cell repertoires in cytomegalovirus infection. On the study more broadly: Alongside well-studied HLA-B-restricted CMV epitopes, recently identified HLA-C-restricted CMV epitopes were also used. Study results and caveats: Summed frequency of public TCR beta families distinguished CMV carriers with the relevant HLA. CMV-specific HLA-C-restricted TCR beta clonotypes dominated the ex vivo response.

The clonotype comes from a human donor in good health (CMV status not recorded). Some clones in this sample may be carry-over from other donors' samples. The sequencing used cultured CD8+ T cells from PBMCs, collected from culture after CMV antigen stimulation. The V call is TRBV19, the J call TRBJ1-5; D might be TRBD1 (6 bases). The DNA for the CDR3 is TGTGCCAGTTGTACAGGGAGGAGTAGCAATCAGCCCCAGCATTTT. Its translation is CASCTGRSSNQPQHF.